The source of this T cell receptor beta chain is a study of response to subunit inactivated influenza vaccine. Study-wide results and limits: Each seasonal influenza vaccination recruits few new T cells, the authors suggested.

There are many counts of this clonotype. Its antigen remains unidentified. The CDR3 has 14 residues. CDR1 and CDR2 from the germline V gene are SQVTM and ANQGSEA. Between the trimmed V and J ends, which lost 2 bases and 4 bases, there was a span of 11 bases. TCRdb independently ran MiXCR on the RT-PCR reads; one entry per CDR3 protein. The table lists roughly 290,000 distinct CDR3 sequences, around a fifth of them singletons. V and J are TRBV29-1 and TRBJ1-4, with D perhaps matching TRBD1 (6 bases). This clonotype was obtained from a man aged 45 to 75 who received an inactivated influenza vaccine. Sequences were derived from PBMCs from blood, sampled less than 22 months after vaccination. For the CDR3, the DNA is TGCAGCGTTGAAATGGGACATCTTAATGAAAAACTGTTTTTT. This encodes CSVEMGHLNEKLFF.